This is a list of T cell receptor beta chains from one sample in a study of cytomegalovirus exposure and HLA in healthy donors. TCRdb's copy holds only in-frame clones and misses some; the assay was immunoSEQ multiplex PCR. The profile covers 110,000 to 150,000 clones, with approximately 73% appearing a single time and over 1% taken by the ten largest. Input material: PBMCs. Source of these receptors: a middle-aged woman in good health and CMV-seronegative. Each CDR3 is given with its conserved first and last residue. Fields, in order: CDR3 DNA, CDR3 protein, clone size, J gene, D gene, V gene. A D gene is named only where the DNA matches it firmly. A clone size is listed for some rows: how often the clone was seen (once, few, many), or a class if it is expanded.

DNA: TGTGCCAGCAGCGTAGAGCCGCAAGCCGGTGGCTACACCTTC
CDR3: CASSVEPQAGGYTF
size: NA
J: TRBJ1-2
D: NA
V: TRBV9

DNA: TGTGCCAGCAGTGATAGGACTAGCGGGGCCACGCAGTATTTT
CDR3: CASSDRTSGATQYF
size: NA
J: TRBJ2-3
D: TRBD2
V: TRBV6-1

DNA: TGTGCTAGCAGCTTAGGGGAGAGAGAGACCCAGTACTTC
CDR3: CASSLGERETQYF
size: NA
J: TRBJ2-5
D: NA
V: TRBV7-7

DNA: TGTGCCAGCCGGGACTCCATGTTCAATCAGCCCCAGCATTTT
CDR3: CASRDSMFNQPQHF
size: NA
J: TRBJ1-5
D: NA
V: TRBV27

DNA: TGTGCCATCAGCGACAGGGACGATGGAAACACCATATATTTT
CDR3: CAISDRDDGNTIYF
size: once
J: TRBJ1-3
D: TRBD1
V: TRBV10-3

DNA: TGTGCCAGCAGCCCTTCGGCGGGGGCCAGCACAGATACGCAGTATTTT
CDR3: CASSPSAGASTDTQYF
size: NA
J: TRBJ2-3
D: NA
V: TRBV4-2

DNA: TGTGCCAGCAGTTTAAGGAAAACAGGGGACCTTGCAACTAATGAAAAACTGTTTTTT
CDR3: CASSLRKTGDLATNEKLFF
size: few
J: TRBJ1-4
D: TRBD1
V: TRBV27

DNA: TGTGCCAGCAGCTTGGGGACACACGAAATTAATTCACCCCTCCACTTT
CDR3: CASSLGTHEINSPLHF
size: NA
J: TRBJ1-6
D: NA
V: TRBV5-6

DNA: TGTGCTAGCAGCTTGGGGCAGGGGGCGCAGACCCAGTACTTC
CDR3: CASSLGQGAQTQYF
size: once
J: TRBJ2-5
D: TRBD1
V: TRBV7-7

DNA: TGTGCCAGCAGTTTATCGGGAGGAATCAATGAGCAGTTCTTC
CDR3: CASSLSGGINEQFF
size: NA
J: TRBJ2-1
D: NA
V: TRBV27

DNA: TGCAGCGTTGAAGTCGACGGGACAACGTACGAGCAGTACTTC
CDR3: CSVEVDGTTYEQYF
size: NA
J: TRBJ2-7
D: NA
V: TRBV29-1

DNA: TGTGCCAGCCAGGGACAGGAGTCTAACACCGGGGAGCTGTTTTTT
CDR3: CASQGQESNTGELFF
size: NA
J: TRBJ2-2
D: TRBD1
V: TRBV6-5

DNA: TGTGCCAGCAGTTCCATACAGGGTGCTTTCTTT
CDR3: CASSSIQGAFF
size: few
J: TRBJ1-1
D: NA
V: TRBV6-5

DNA: TGTGCCAGCAGCCTTATTGACAGGGACTACACCTTC
CDR3: CASSLIDRDYTF
size: NA
J: TRBJ1-2
D: TRBD1
V: TRBV5-4

DNA: TGTGCCAGCTCACAATTCCCACAGGGTACACATCCTCTCTCTGAAGCTTTCTTT
CDR3: CASSQFPQGTHPLSEAFF
size: NA
J: TRBJ1-1
D: NA
V: TRBV18

DNA: TGTGCCAGCAGTTTGGCTTCAACTAATGAAAAACTGTTTTTT
CDR3: CASSLASTNEKLFF
size: NA
J: TRBJ1-4
D: NA
V: TRBV28

DNA: TGTGCCAGCAGCTTAGAATTACAGTCGAATGAGCAGTTCTTC
CDR3: CASSLELQSNEQFF
size: NA
J: TRBJ2-1
D: NA
V: TRBV7-9

DNA: TGTGCCAGCAGCCCCCCCCAACAGAACTATGGCTACACCTTC
CDR3: CASSPPQQNYGYTF
size: NA
J: TRBJ1-2
D: NA
V: TRBV7-2

DNA: TGTGCCAGCAGCTCCCCACAGGGGGCCGCTGAAAAACTGTTTTTT
CDR3: CASSSPQGAAEKLFF
size: NA
J: TRBJ1-4
D: TRBD1
V: TRBV7-8

DNA: TGCGCCAGCAGCCAAGATCTTAGGGGGGGAGGAAAACTGTTTTTT
CDR3: CASSQDLRGGGKLFF
size: NA
J: TRBJ1-4
D: NA
V: TRBV4-1

DNA: TGTGCCAGCAGCACCGGATCTGCGGGTTATATCAATGAGCAGTTCTTC
CDR3: CASSTGSAGYINEQFF
size: once
J: TRBJ2-1
D: NA
V: TRBV5-4

DNA: TGTGCCAGCAGCTTAAGAAATCCGACTAGCGGGGGGGGTGCTAGCAATGAGCAGTTCTTC
CDR3: CASSLRNPTSGGGASNEQFF
size: NA
J: TRBJ2-1
D: TRBD2
V: TRBV7-3

DNA: TGCGCCAGCAGCCAAGACGGTGATGAAGCTTTCTTT
CDR3: CASSQDGDEAFF
size: NA
J: TRBJ1-1
D: NA
V: TRBV4-1

DNA: TGTGCCAGCAGCTTAGCACTCCGGGGACAGTACGAGCAGTACTTC
CDR3: CASSLALRGQYEQYF
size: NA
J: TRBJ2-7
D: TRBD1
V: TRBV7-8

DNA: TGCGCCAGCAGCCCTCGGGGGGTACCCAGTAGTTCACCCCTCCACTTT
CDR3: CASSPRGVPSSSPLHF
size: NA
J: TRBJ1-6
D: NA
V: TRBV4-1

DNA: TGCGCCAGCAGCCAAGACAGGAGGGAGTTCTTC
CDR3: CASSQDRREFF
size: NA
J: TRBJ2-1
D: NA
V: TRBV4-1

DNA: TGTGCCAGCAGTGGGACAGGGGGTTATGGCTACACCTTC
CDR3: CASSGTGGYGYTF
size: once
J: TRBJ1-2
D: TRBD1
V: TRBV2

DNA: TGTGCCAGCAGCCCCACTAGCGGGGGGGGCACAGATACGCAGTATTTT
CDR3: CASSPTSGGGTDTQYF
size: NA
J: TRBJ2-3
D: TRBD2
V: TRBV5-4

DNA: TGTGCCAGCTCACCCACGGGACAGAATTCACCCCTCCACTTT
CDR3: CASSPTGQNSPLHF
size: NA
J: TRBJ1-6
D: TRBD1
V: TRBV18

DNA: TGTGCCAGCAGCTACCAACAGGCCCTCGATGGCTACACCTTC
CDR3: CASSYQQALDGYTF
size: once
J: TRBJ1-2
D: NA
V: TRBV5-6

DNA: TGTGCCATCAGTGACACAGCCCGCGGACAGGGGAGCGGGGAGCTGTTTTTT
CDR3: CAISDTARGQGSGELFF
size: NA
J: TRBJ2-2
D: TRBD1
V: TRBV10-3

DNA: TGTGCCAGCAGCTTAGGGGCCCTCTTCACTGAAGCTTTCTTT
CDR3: CASSLGALFTEAFF
size: NA
J: TRBJ1-1
D: NA
V: TRBV7-9

DNA: TGTGCCACCAGCAGAGATGGTCCGACAGGGGGTAAAGCTAACTATGGCTACACCTTC
CDR3: CATSRDGPTGGKANYGYTF
size: NA
J: TRBJ1-2
D: TRBD1
V: TRBV15

DNA: TGTGCCAGCAGCCCAACCGGGACAGGGGATCACAATGAGCAGTTCTTC
CDR3: CASSPTGTGDHNEQFF
size: NA
J: TRBJ2-1
D: TRBD1
V: TRBV5-4

DNA: TGTGCCAGCTCAGAGAAACAGGGCTACAGTGAAAAACTGTTTTTT
CDR3: CASSEKQGYSEKLFF
size: NA
J: TRBJ1-4
D: NA
V: TRBV18

DNA: TGCAGCGTCTTAGACAGGGTTAACACCATATATTTT
CDR3: CSVLDRVNTIYF
size: NA
J: TRBJ1-3
D: TRBD1
V: TRBV29-1

DNA: TGTGCCAGCAGCCCCGGGACAGGGGACTACGAGCAGTACTTC
CDR3: CASSPGTGDYEQYF
size: NA
J: TRBJ2-7
D: TRBD1
V: TRBV5-4

DNA: TGTGCCAGTAGTATTTTTCATTCGGGTCTGGGCACCGGGGAGCTGTTTTTT
CDR3: CASSIFHSGLGTGELFF
size: once
J: TRBJ2-2
D: NA
V: TRBV19

DNA: TGTGCCAGCAGCAGTGGACTAGGGTCCTACAATGAGCAGTTCTTC
CDR3: CASSSGLGSYNEQFF
size: few
J: TRBJ2-1
D: TRBD2
V: TRBV5-4

DNA: TGTGCCAGCAGCTTATATGGCCTAGGCACAGATACGCAGTATTTT
CDR3: CASSLYGLGTDTQYF
size: NA
J: TRBJ2-3
D: NA
V: TRBV7-9